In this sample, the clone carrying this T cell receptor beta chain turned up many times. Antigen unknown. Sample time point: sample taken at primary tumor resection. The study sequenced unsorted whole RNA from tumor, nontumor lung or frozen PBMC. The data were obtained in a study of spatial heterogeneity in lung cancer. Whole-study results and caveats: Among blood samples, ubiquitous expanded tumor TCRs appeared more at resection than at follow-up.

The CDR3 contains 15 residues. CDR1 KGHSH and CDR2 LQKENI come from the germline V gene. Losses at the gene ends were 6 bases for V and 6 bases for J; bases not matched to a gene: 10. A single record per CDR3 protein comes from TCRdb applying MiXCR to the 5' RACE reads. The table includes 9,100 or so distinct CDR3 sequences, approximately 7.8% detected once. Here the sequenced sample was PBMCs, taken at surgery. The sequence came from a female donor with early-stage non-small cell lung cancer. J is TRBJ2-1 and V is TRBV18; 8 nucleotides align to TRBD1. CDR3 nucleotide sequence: TGTGCCAGCTCCCAAGGACAGGGAGAAGCCAATGAGCAGTTCTTC. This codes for CASSQGQGEANEQFF.